The 24 T cell receptor beta chains presented below share a single source sample, sequenced in a study of blood T cell repertoires in COVID-19 (dated by TCRdb to 2019 to 2021). The library was obtained by the immunoSEQ multiplex PCR assay. Imported from immuneACCESS, the table was reduced by TCRdb to in-frame sequences with V and J called. These copies leave out some clones; in studies compared against another copy, an unresolved V gene accounts for under half, and the cause of the remainder is not known. Within this sample are roughly 65,000 clones, with around four fifths of them counted one time only. The leading ten clones occupy roughly 39% of the sample. The sample was peripheral blood. The receptors here all came from a human donor in a cohort sampled during active COVID-19.

This chain connects TRBV4-1 to TRBJ1-3; the D gene is possibly TRBD1 (6 bases). The CDR3 sequence is 15 residues long. With 0 bases removed from V and 5 bases from J, the gap between germline ends came to 11 bases. Germline lookup yields CDR1 MGHRA and CDR2 YSYEKL. In DNA, the CDR3 is TGCGCCAGCAGCCAAGACAGGGGAATTAGAAACACCATATATTTT. The encoded protein is CASSQDRGIRNTIYF.

The rearrangement links TRBV2 to TRBJ2-4, with D uncertain. The V end lost 3 bases, the J end lost 11 bases, and 20 bases lay between the germline ends. CDR3 size: 15 residues. Looked up from germline, CDR1 is SNHLY and CDR2 is FYNNEI. Here the CDR3 reads CASSDGLRSLNLQYF. In DNA, the CDR3 is TGTGCCAGCAGTGATGGGCTCCGCAGTTTGAATCTTCAGTACTTC.

The chain carries TRBV6-6 and TRBJ2-7; D perhaps matches TRBD2 (5 bases). CDR3 length equals 13 residues. V was clipped by 2 bases and J by 5 bases, with 10 bases between them. From germline, CDR1 is MNHNY and CDR2 SVGAGI (reference sequence). The CDR3 spells CASSYMRVHEQYF. The CDR3 bases are TGTGCCAGCAGTTACATGAGGGTCCACGAGCAGTACTTC.

The CDR3 nucleotides are TGTGCCAGCAGCTTGTACATTTCTTCCTATGGCTACACCTTC. Translation: CASSLYISSYGYTF. This chain uses TRBV5-4 with TRBJ1-2; no firm D call. Trimming pared 1 base from V and 4 bases from J, leaving 11 bases between. Per germline, CDR1 SGHNT and CDR2 YYREEE (reference sequence). This CDR3 is built from 14 residues.

V usage is TRBV2 and J usage is TRBJ1-1; D is possibly TRBD1 (6 bases). CDR1 is SNHLY and CDR2 is FYNNEI in the germline V gene. The CDR3 runs to 13 residues. V shed 6 bases and J shed 5 bases, with 13 bases lying between them. As DNA, the CDR3 is TGTGCCAGCAGCAGGGGAGAGGGGACTGAAGCTTTCTTT. This encodes CASSRGEGTEAFF.

The gene calls are TRBV27 and TRBJ1-5; TRBD1 matches at 7 bases. Trimming removed 6 bases from V and 3 bases from J; junction bases left unmatched: 5. The CDR3 totals 14 residues. Germline lookup yields CDR1 MNHEY and CDR2 SMNVEV (reference sequence). The CDR3 nucleotides are TGTGCCAGCAGGCAACAGGGGAACAATCAGCCCCAGCATTTT. The encoded protein is CASRQQGNNQPQHF.

The V call is TRBV28, the J call TRBJ1-1; D might be TRBD1 (6 bases). In germline, CDR1 is MDHEN, CDR2 SYDVKM. The CDR3 is made up of 11 amino acids. V dropped 7 bases and J dropped 10 bases, with 13 bases sitting between them. The CDR3 protein is CASTGGYGAFF. CDR3 sequence (DNA): TGTGCCAGCACGGGGGGCTACGGAGCTTTCTTT.

The chain links TRBV7-8 to TRBJ1-1; 8 nucleotides match TRBD1. The CDR3 runs 14 residues. The J segment lost 4 bases and the V segment lost 5 bases, leaving 6 bases of the junction unmatched. Germline values: CDR1 SGHVS, CDR2 FQNEAQ. The CDR3 sequence: CASSPQGAITEAFF. The CDR3 nucleotides are TGTGCCAGCAGCCCGCAGGGGGCGATCACTGAAGCTTTCTTT.

This clone was counted a few times. The rearrangement links TRBV5-1 to TRBJ2-2; perhaps TRBD1 as D (5 bases). Germline V gene data show CDR1 as SGHRS and CDR2 as YFSETQ. Trimming removed 4 bases at V and 5 bases at J, with 18 bases between. There are 16 residues in the CDR3. The CDR3 loop reads CASSTRDRTVTGELFF. For the CDR3, the DNA is TGCGCCAGCAGCACCAGGGATAGAACGGTGACCGGGGAGCTGTTTTTT.

The chain joins TRBV5-1 to TRBJ2-3; TRBD1 might be the D (5 bases). Between the trimmed V and J ends, which lost 0 bases and 5 bases, there was a span of 10 bases. This CDR3 spans 14 amino acids. Germline V gene lookup returns CDR1 SGHRS and CDR2 YFSETQ. Here the CDR3 reads CASSLEGSGDTQYF. The DNA for the CDR3 is TGCGCCAGCAGCTTGGAGGGGTCTGGAGATACGCAGTATTTT.

This chain connects TRBV28 to TRBJ2-1; 11 bases match TRBD1. The CDR3 spans 15 residues. The V gene end was trimmed by 4 bases and the J gene end by 6 bases; junction bases not matched to a gene: 5. Germline V gene lookup returns CDR1 MDHEN and CDR2 SYDVKM. The DNA of the CDR3 is TGTGCCAGCAGTTCAGCCGGGACAGGGGGCAATGAGCAGTTCTTC. This translates into CASSSAGTGGNEQFF.

This clone was seen just once. CDR3 protein: CASSVGTRRADTQYF. The CDR3 nucleotides are TGTGCCAGCAGTGTTGGGACCCGGAGGGCAGATACGCAGTATTTT. V gene TRBV2 combines with J gene TRBJ2-3, with D perhaps matching TRBD2 (6 bases). Germline V gives CDR1 SNHLY, CDR2 FYNNEI. The CDR3 runs to 15 residues. Trimming stripped 4 bases from V and 4 bases from J, with 15 bases between. Together with reference TRBV2 and TRBJ2-3, the CDR3 gives the full variable domain: EPEVTQTPSHQVTQMGQEVILRCVPISNHLYFYWYRQILGQKVEFLVSFYNNEISEKSEIFDDQFSVERPDGSNFTLKIRSTKLEDSAMYFCASSVGTRRADTQYFGPGTRLTVL.

This clone was seen once. The genes are TRBV5-4 and TRBJ1-1, with no clear D. The CDR3 is 15 amino acids. Looked up from germline, CDR1 is SGHNT and CDR2 is YYREEE (reference sequence). V was clipped by 4 bases and J by 6 bases, with 19 bases between them. CDR3 sequence reads: CASSLWSAPGAEAFF. CDR3 coding DNA: TGTGCCAGCAGCCTATGGTCGGCGCCCGGGGCTGAAGCTTTCTTT.

This chain uses TRBV12-3 or TRBV12-4 with TRBJ1-5, with unresolved D. V was cut by 2 bases and J by 5 bases, with 7 bases left in between. This CDR3 contains 13 residues. DNA of the CDR3: TGTGCCAGCAGTTTACAGAACCATCAGCCCCAGCATTTT. It translates to CASSLQNHQPQHF.

The DNA of the CDR3 is TGTGCCAGCAGCGGAATGGGGCCACAGAATCAGCCCCAGCATTTT. It encodes CASSGMGPQNQPQHF. This chain connects TRBV6-2 or TRBV6-3 to TRBJ1-5; a weak D match, TRBD1 (5 bases). Looked up from germline, CDR1 is MNHEY and CDR2 is SVGEGT. The germline V and J ends were trimmed by 6 bases and 4 bases, with 16 bases remaining between them. The CDR3 consists of 15 residues.

V usage is TRBV5-1 and J usage is TRBJ2-6, with D perhaps matching TRBD2 (6 bases). Deletions cut 5 bases from V and 4 bases from J, with 16 bases between. This CDR3 is 16 amino acids long. Per the germline V gene, CDR1 is SGHRS and CDR2 is YFSETQ. In DNA, the CDR3 is TGCGCCAGCAGAGGCGGGGTAATAGCAGGGGCCAACGTCCTGACTTTC. Translating gives CASRGGVIAGANVLTF.

The CDR3 nucleotides read TGTGCCAGCTCACCCTCAGCAGGTACCGGGGAGCTGTTTTTT. Its protein product is CASSPSAGTGELFF. The rearrangement uses TRBV18 and TRBJ2-2; D ambiguous. CDR1 and CDR2 from the germline V gene are KGHSH and LQKENI. CDR3 length equals 14 residues. The V gene lost 3 bases and the J gene lost 5 bases, with 10 bases spanning the gap. Full variable domain (rest looked up from reference TRBV18 and TRBJ2-2): NAGVMQNPRHLVRRRGQEARLRCSPMKGHSHVYWYRQLPEEGLKFMVYLQKENIIDESGMPKERFSAEFPKEGPSILRIQQVVRGDSAAYFCASSPSAGTGELFFGEGSRLTVL.

The CDR3, as DNA: TGTGCCAGCAGCTCCGGGACAGGGGTTTACAATGAGCAGTTCTTC. Protein product: CASSSGTGVYNEQFF. This chain joins TRBV5-4 and TRBJ2-1; 10 positions match TRBD1. This CDR3 comprises 15 residues. V dropped 3 bases and J dropped 4; count of bases not matched to a gene: 4. CDR1 and CDR2 from the germline V gene are SGHNT and YYREEE (reference sequence).

This clone was observed a few times. This rearrangement joins TRBV30 to TRBJ1-2; D is uncertain. V was trimmed by 3 bases and J by 3 bases, leaving 11 bases between them. This CDR3 comprises 13 residues. CDR1 GTSNPN and CDR2 SVGIG come from the germline V gene (reference sequence). The CDR3 sequence: CAWSPWAYYGYTF. CDR3 sequence (DNA): TGTGCCTGGAGCCCATGGGCTTACTATGGCTACACCTTC.

This rearrangement joins TRBV7-2 to TRBJ2-7; 11 bases are shared with TRBD2. With V trimmed by 4 bases and J by 3 bases, 11 bases remained unmatched. There are 17 residues in the CDR3. CDR1 SGHTA and CDR2 FQGNSA come from the germline V gene. The CDR3 bases are TGTGCCAGCAGCTCAGCTACGGGACTAGCGGCCCTCTACGAGCAGTACTTC. It codes for CASSSATGLAALYEQYF.

This clone was seen once. The chain has TRBV30 and TRBJ1-5; D call uncertain. Trimming took off 2 bases at V and 4 bases at J, with 9 bases between the two ends. CDR3 size: 13 residues. In germline, CDR1 is GTSNPN, CDR2 SVGIG (reference sequence). Here the CDR3 DNA reads TGTGCCTGGAGTCGAGCAGCGAATCAGCCCCAGCATTTT. It encodes CAWSRAANQPQHF. Combining the CDR3 with reference TRBV30 and TRBJ1-5 gives the whole variable domain SQTIHQWPATLVQPVGSPLSLECTVEGTSNPNLYWYRQAAGRGLQLLFYSVGIGQISSEVPQNLSASRPQDRQFILSSKKLLLSDSGFYLCAWSRAANQPQHFGDGTRLSIL.

This chain connects TRBV7-3 to TRBJ2-3, with D tentatively TRBD2 (7 bases). The length of the CDR3 is 15 residues. Germline loops: CDR1 SGHTA, CDR2 FQGTGA. V lost 2 bases and J 5 bases, leaving 14 bases between the germline ends. The CDR3 region is CASSLLWGGLDTQYF. As DNA, the CDR3 is TGTGCCAGCAGCTTATTGTGGGGGGGCTTAGATACGCAGTATTTT.

This chain joins TRBV7-2 and TRBJ2-3, with TRBD1 as a possible D gene (6 bases). Germline CDR1 reads SGHTA; CDR2 reads FQGNSA. Trimming shortened V by 1 base and J by 5 bases, and 13 bases separated the two germline ends. The CDR3 covers 15 residues. The CDR3 DNA reads as TGTGCCAGCAGCTTAGACAGGGTTTGGATAGATACGCAGTATTTT. The encoded protein is CASSLDRVWIDTQYF.

This sequence joins TRBV29-1 and TRBJ2-1; 9 bases are a match to TRBD2. In germline, CDR1 is SQVTM, CDR2 ANQGSEA. The V and J ends lost 3 bases and 6 bases, in that order; junction bases with no gene match: 0. The CDR3 runs 12 residues. CDR3 DNA sequence: TGCAGCGTTGAGACTAGCGGCAATGAGCAGTTCTTC. Translated: CSVETSGNEQFF.